These 5 T cell receptor beta chains were all obtained from the same sample, sequenced in a study of memory CD4+ T cells and cytomegalovirus serostatus. The sort gate was single viable CD3+CD4+CD8-CD45RO+ cells for memory CD4+ T cells. The method was immunoSEQ multiplex PCR; TCRdb's version includes in-frame clones alone and lacks a portion of them. The sample has about 44,000 clones; over 65% are singletons. Sequenced sample: memory CD4+ T cells from blood. The receptors were gathered from an adult in good health and CMV-seronegative.

The CDR3 sequence is CASSRSTSTYEQYF. CDR3 sequence (DNA): TGTGCCAGCAGCCGATCCACTAGTACCTACGAGCAGTACTTC. V and J are TRBV4-2 and TRBJ2-7, with D possibly TRBD2 on 5 matching bases. V was shortened by 4 bases and J by 2 bases, with 12 bases between the two germline ends. The germline V gene encodes CDR1 LGHNA and CDR2 YNFKEQ. The CDR3 sequence is 14 residues long.

This chain joins TRBV5-4 and TRBJ1-1; the D gene is possibly TRBD1 (6 bases). Trimming left V 4 bases short and J 8 bases short, with 21 bases between. Per the germline V gene, CDR1 is SGHNT and CDR2 is YYREEE (reference sequence). This CDR3 comprises 15 residues. In DNA form, the CDR3 reads TGTGCCAGCAGCCAAACAGGGACGGGCCCATCGGAAGCTTTCTTT. Translation: CASSQTGTGPSEAFF.

The chain couples TRBV6-5 to TRBJ1-3; D gene ambiguous. The V and J ends lost 6 bases and 0 bases respectively, with 6 bases between them. The CDR3 runs 13 residues. Per the germline V gene, CDR1 is MNHEY and CDR2 is SVGAGI. CDR3 coding DNA: TGTGCCAGCAGACCGCGCTCTGGAAACACCATATATTTT. It translates to CASRPRSGNTIYF.

This clone has just a few counts. The gene calls are TRBV7-8 and TRBJ2-5, with D tentatively TRBD1 (6 bases). Germline loops: CDR1 SGHVS, CDR2 FQNEAQ. The CDR3 is made up of 14 amino acids. Between the trimmed V and J ends, which lost 1 base and 2 bases, there was a span of 8 bases. CDR3 region: CASSLDGTQETQYF. DNA of the CDR3: TGTGCCAGCAGCTTAGACGGGACACAAGAGACCCAGTACTTC.

The rearrangement uses TRBV10-3 and TRBJ1-2; D possibly corresponds to TRBD1 (6 bases). Germline assignment: CDR1 ENHRY and CDR2 SYGVKD. The CDR3 is 13 amino acids. Trimming removed 5 bases at V and 4 bases at J, with 11 bases between. Written as DNA, the CDR3 is TGTGCCATCAGTCTACAGGGAATCTATGGCTACACCTTC. It specifies CAISLQGIYGYTF.